The sequence of this T cell receptor (beta chain) was determined in a study of cytotoxic CD8 clonotypes in ibrutinib-treated CLL. Using immunoSEQ multiplex PCR, the repertoire was profiled, and TCRdb retains in-frame clones only, with some absent. Of approximately 120,000 clones listed, 58% were seen once; the top ten hold approximately 35%. Whole-study results and caveats: Clonality rose at ibrutinib response, held steady in sustained remission, and fell toward baseline at progression.

The CDR3 length is 15 residues. V was cut by 0 bases and J by 4 bases, with 12 bases left in between. Per the germline V gene, CDR1 is MNHNS and CDR2 is SASEGT. On this clone: Its antigen remains unidentified.

The sequence was collected from a human donor with chronic lymphocytic leukemia. The genes are TRBV6-1 and TRBJ2-5; TRBD1 or TRBD2 may be the D gene (5 bases each). The specimen comprised PBMCs, sampled after 24 months of ibrutinib treatment. This CDR3 is CASSEAGAGRETQYF. DNA of the CDR3: TGTGCCAGCAGTGAAGCCGGGGCAGGGCGAGAGACCCAGTACTTC.